The rows below give T cell receptor beta chains drawn from one sample of a study of T cell responses to AZD1222 COVID-19 vaccine. Clones were sequenced by immunoSEQ multiplex PCR, and TCRdb holds only the in-frame ones, with some missing. The table records roughly 140,000 clones, 89% of them present only once. The source was peripheral blood, collected on day 0 of AZD1222 vaccination. These receptor sequences come from an adult in good health. Both conserved end residues are part of each CDR3. The order of the fields is J gene, D gene, CDR3 length, V gene, clone size, CDR3 DNA, CDR3 protein. D genes are given only for firm matches. A row's size may be missing; if present it is once, few, many or a size class.

J gene: TRBJ2-1; D gene: -; CDR3 length: 10; V gene: TRBV30; clone size: -; CDR3 DNA: TGTGCCTGGGGGAGGAATGAGCAGTTCTTC; CDR3 protein: CAWGRNEQFF
J gene: TRBJ2-1; D gene: TRBD2; CDR3 length: 15; V gene: TRBV5-1; clone size: -; CDR3 DNA: TGCGCCAGCAGCCCCTTAGCGGGAATCGGCAATGAGCAGTTCTTC; CDR3 protein: CASSPLAGIGNEQFF
J gene: TRBJ2-7; D gene: -; CDR3 length: 13; V gene: TRBV11-2; clone size: -; CDR3 DNA: TGTGCCAGCAGCCCAGGGGGGACCTACGAGCAGTACTTC; CDR3 protein: CASSPGGTYEQYF
J gene: TRBJ1-4; D gene: TRBD1; CDR3 length: 17; V gene: TRBV30; clone size: -; CDR3 DNA: TGTGCCTGGAGCCATCGACAGGGGGCGTGGACTAATGAAAAACTGTTTTTT; CDR3 protein: CAWSHRQGAWTNEKLFF
J gene: TRBJ1-6; D gene: -; CDR3 length: 17; V gene: TRBV5-3; clone size: once; CDR3 DNA: TGTGCCAGAAGCGAAAGGCGGGCAGGCGGATATAATTCACCCCTCCACTTT; CDR3 protein: CARSERRAGGYNSPLHF
J gene: TRBJ1-1; D gene: TRBD1; CDR3 length: 15; V gene: TRBV7-9; clone size: -; CDR3 DNA: TGTGCCAGCAGCTTAACGGGACAGGGGGTCACTGAAGCTTTCTTT; CDR3 protein: CASSLTGQGVTEAFF
J gene: TRBJ1-3; D gene: TRBD1; CDR3 length: 16; V gene: TRBV4-2; clone size: -; CDR3 DNA: TGTGCCAGCAGCCAAGCAGGGGGCGCGGGTGGAAACACCATATATTTT; CDR3 protein: CASSQAGGAGGNTIYF
J gene: TRBJ1-2; D gene: TRBD1; CDR3 length: 13; V gene: TRBV7-2; clone size: -; CDR3 DNA: TGTGCCAGCAGCGTCCGGGACAGGGATGGCTACACCTTC; CDR3 protein: CASSVRDRDGYTF
J gene: TRBJ1-6; D gene: -; CDR3 length: 13; V gene: TRBV28; clone size: -; CDR3 DNA: TGTGCCAGCAGTTTAGACGGGGTGGTACCCCTCCACTTT; CDR3 protein: CASSLDGVVPLHF
J gene: TRBJ2-2; D gene: -; CDR3 length: 15; V gene: TRBV3-1/TRBV3-2; clone size: -; CDR3 DNA: TGTGCCAGCAGCCAAGACGTCAGGGCCACCGGGGAGCTGTTTTTT; CDR3 protein: CASSQDVRATGELFF
J gene: TRBJ1-1; D gene: -; CDR3 length: 15; V gene: TRBV7-9; clone size: -; CDR3 DNA: TGTGCCAGCAGCTCGACGACAGGAGTGAACACTGAAGCTTTCTTT; CDR3 protein: CASSSTTGVNTEAFF
J gene: TRBJ2-7; D gene: TRBD2; CDR3 length: 19; V gene: TRBV27; clone size: -; CDR3 DNA: TGTGCCAGCAGTTTATTGAGGGCAACAAAAGCGGGGGGAGCCTACGAGCAGTACTTC; CDR3 protein: CASSLLRATKAGGAYEQYF
J gene: TRBJ2-5; D gene: TRBD2; CDR3 length: 14; V gene: TRBV11-2; clone size: many; CDR3 DNA: TGTGCCAGCACACCGGGACTACACCAAGAGACCCAGTACTTC; CDR3 protein: CASTPGLHQETQYF
J gene: TRBJ1-4; D gene: -; CDR3 length: 13; V gene: TRBV20-1; clone size: -; CDR3 DNA: TGCAGTGCTAGTAGGGGGGTGGATGAAAAACTGTTTTTT; CDR3 protein: CSASRGVDEKLFF
J gene: TRBJ1-4; D gene: -; CDR3 length: 14; V gene: TRBV6-5; clone size: -; CDR3 DNA: TGTGCCAGCAGTTTCCGACAGGACCTGGGAAAACTGTTTTTT; CDR3 protein: CASSFRQDLGKLFF
J gene: TRBJ1-3; D gene: -; CDR3 length: 17; V gene: TRBV7-9; clone size: -; CDR3 DNA: TGTGCCAGCAGCTTATTGCCCCGGCCCAGCTCTGGAAACACCATATATTTT; CDR3 protein: CASSLLPRPSSGNTIYF
J gene: TRBJ2-1; D gene: -; CDR3 length: 13; V gene: TRBV12-3/TRBV12-4; clone size: few; CDR3 DNA: TGTGCCACCGGGCAGGGGATCTACAATGAGCAGTTCTTC; CDR3 protein: CATGQGIYNEQFF
J gene: TRBJ2-2; D gene: -; CDR3 length: 11; V gene: TRBV5-6; clone size: -; CDR3 DNA: TGTGCCAGCAGCTACCACGGGGAGCTGTTTTTT; CDR3 protein: CASSYHGELFF
J gene: TRBJ1-6; D gene: -; CDR3 length: 16; V gene: TRBV20-1; clone size: few; CDR3 DNA: TGCAGTGCTAGTTCGGCACAGCATGGGCCTAATTCACCCCTCCACTTT; CDR3 protein: CSASSAQHGPNSPLHF
J gene: TRBJ1-2; D gene: -; CDR3 length: 13; V gene: TRBV11-2; clone size: -; CDR3 DNA: TGTGCCAGCAGCTCTTCGACTAACTATGGCTACACCTTC; CDR3 protein: CASSSSTNYGYTF
J gene: TRBJ1-1; D gene: -; CDR3 length: 13; V gene: TRBV12-3/TRBV12-4; clone size: -; CDR3 DNA: TGTGCCAGCAGTCCAACAGGGAACACTGAAGCTTTCTTT; CDR3 protein: CASSPTGNTEAFF
J gene: TRBJ1-1; D gene: -; CDR3 length: 15; V gene: TRBV5-5; clone size: -; CDR3 DNA: TGTGCCAGCAGCTTGACGGCAGACTTGAACACTGAAGCTTTCTTT; CDR3 protein: CASSLTADLNTEAFF
J gene: TRBJ2-7; D gene: -; CDR3 length: 14; V gene: TRBV7-9; clone size: -; CDR3 DNA: TGTGCCAGCAGCCCCTTCGGGGGATACGACGAGCAGTACTTC; CDR3 protein: CASSPFGGYDEQYF
J gene: TRBJ2-2; D gene: -; CDR3 length: 12; V gene: TRBV12-3/TRBV12-4; clone size: -; CDR3 DNA: TGTGCCAGCAGTTTTAGCGCCGGGGAGCTGTTTTTT; CDR3 protein: CASSFSAGELFF
J gene: TRBJ1-2; D gene: -; CDR3 length: 14; V gene: TRBV6-5; clone size: -; CDR3 DNA: TGTGCCAGCAGTTGGACAGTTCGAAACTATGGCTACACCTTC; CDR3 protein: CASSWTVRNYGYTF
J gene: TRBJ1-2; D gene: -; CDR3 length: 12; V gene: TRBV7-9; clone size: -; CDR3 DNA: TGTGCCAGCAGCTTCCCAGGGGATGGCTACACCTTC; CDR3 protein: CASSFPGDGYTF
J gene: TRBJ1-2; D gene: -; CDR3 length: 15; V gene: TRBV4-2; clone size: few; CDR3 DNA: TGTGCCAGCAGCCCTGGGGCCCTAAACTTGGATGGCTACACCTTC; CDR3 protein: CASSPGALNLDGYTF
J gene: TRBJ1-4; D gene: TRBD1; CDR3 length: 15; V gene: TRBV28; clone size: few; CDR3 DNA: TGTGCCAGCAGCCCAAGGACAGGGCTCAATGAAAAACTGTTTTTT; CDR3 protein: CASSPRTGLNEKLFF
J gene: TRBJ1-4; D gene: TRBD1; CDR3 length: 15; V gene: TRBV13; clone size: -; CDR3 DNA: TGTGCCAGCAGCACGCGACAGGGGGCGGATGAAAAACTGTTTTTT; CDR3 protein: CASSTRQGADEKLFF
J gene: TRBJ1-2; D gene: -; CDR3 length: 13; V gene: TRBV24-1; clone size: few; CDR3 DNA: TGTGCCGCCTCGAGGGGTTGGGGTTACGGCTACACCTTC; CDR3 protein: CAASRGWGYGYTF
J gene: TRBJ1-1; D gene: TRBD1; CDR3 length: 15; V gene: TRBV5-1; clone size: -; CDR3 DNA: TGCGCCAGCAGCTCAGAGGGGGCGCGGAACACTGAAGCTTTCTTT; CDR3 protein: CASSSEGARNTEAFF
J gene: TRBJ2-7; D gene: -; CDR3 length: 14; V gene: TRBV29-1; clone size: -; CDR3 DNA: TGCAGCGTCTCCGGACGGAGCAACCTCTACGAGCAGTACTTC; CDR3 protein: CSVSGRSNLYEQYF